The subject of this entry is one T cell receptor (beta chain). This record belongs to a study of control samples from healthy donors and cancer patients. Assay: immunoSEQ multiplex PCR; the TCRdb copy retains only in-frame clones and omits some. The sample yields under 200,000 clones, 80% to 95% seen once. Deletions cut 2 bases from V and 5 bases from J, with 13 bases between. Germline V CDR1 and CDR2: MNHEY, SMNVEV (reference sequence). The CDR3 loop spans 14 amino acids. The chain couples TRBV27 to TRBJ2-7; D uncertain. Sample: blood. The receptor was derived from a woman between 25 and 40 years old in good health. The CDR3 reads CASSLMGYGHEQYF. CDR3 sequence (DNA): TGTGCCAGCAGTTTAATGGGGTATGGCCACGAGCAGTACTTC.